This TCR beta chain was recovered during a study of T cell responses to AZD1222 COVID-19 vaccine (dated by TCRdb to about 2021). Looking at the study overall: A total of about 240 trial participants underwent TCR sequencing, of whom around 200 received two doses of AZD1222 and around 26 received two doses of the MenACWY control vaccine. Trial participants were enrolled by age into 18-55, 56-69 and 70-plus year subgroups, with approximately 150, 30 and 60 TCR-sequenced participants respectively. General conclusions and limits of the study: In the small 56-69-year group, the increase in depth fell short of significance, most likely because of low power. Epitopes outside the regions mutated in the B.1.351 and B.1.1.7 variants were reportedly recognized by nearly half of the unique spike-specific TCRs. CD4 TCRs associated with the vaccine covered the entire spike protein, and the dominant responses were in regions 160-218 and 743-854. Most participants were white British and females outnumbered males, and the authors suggested that clonal diversity may have been underestimated. Spike-specific TCR breadth and depth rose significantly after two AZD1222 doses compared with day 0 and with MenACWY recipients. Because no day 14 peak-response samples were available, repertoires were characterized only after the peak T cell response. Conclusions about previously exposed vaccinees are limited because only a handful of AZD1222 recipients were SARS-CoV-2 seropositive at baseline.

The junction shows trimming of 6 bases on V and 6 bases on J, plus 15 bases between the germline ends. The CDR3 spans 14 residues, from the cysteine through the phenylalanine. Only the CDR3 part of the read is kept: 42 bases, read in frame from the first base. The germline V gene (reference sequence) specifies SEHNR as CDR1 and FQNEAQ as CDR2. The CDR3 regions of human TCRbeta chains were analyzed by immunosequencing. The authors processed their data as follows. TCRs in the repertoires were matched against a reference library of SARS-CoV-2-specific TCRs that had been generated with the MIRA antigen-specificity platform. Breadth was defined as the fraction of unique TCRs that were SARS-CoV-2-associated. Depth was defined as the fraction of total T cells that were SARS-CoV-2-associated. Each spike-specific TCR was assigned to its reactive spike region and to a CD4 or CD8 class using the MIRA data. Log10-transformed breadth and depth values were compared by one-way ANOVA with Sidak's multiple comparisons tests. TCRdb took over this immuneACCESS table, retaining in-frame rearrangements with V and J assigned. Such tables are incomplete; in checked studies, under half of the missing clones stem from an unresolved V gene, and the remainder is unexplained. That table furnishes V, J and clone size, whereas the DNA furnished D and trimming. The sample table contains 150,000 to 200,000 clones; only one count was recorded for 94% of them. The ten largest clones take up approximately 5.5% of the sample.

The label giving this sample's time point can be read as: about 28 days (+/-7) after the second vaccine dose. Because spike-specific TCR depth and breadth did not differ between the two schedules, AZD1222 recipients who got a second dose at roughly 4 weeks were pooled with those who got a second dose at roughly 12 weeks. Samples from vaccinated people were obtained from the UK trials COV001 and COV002, which included a single-blind randomized controlled phase 2/3 trial of AZD1222 (ChAdOx1 nCoV-19) in healthy adults. For TCRbeta chain sequencing, PBMC samples were collected from trial participants at day 0 and at day 28 after the second dose. On this clone itself: Its binding antigen is unknown. Base qualities were left out, and no much larger clone turns up one base away.

The sequence is built from TRBV7-9 and TRBJ2-1; matching of 6 bases hints at TRBD2 as the D gene. The TCR comes from an adult who received the AZD1222 COVID-19 vaccine. The sample here was peripheral blood, taken 28 days after the second AZD1222 dose. The bases read TGTGCCAGCAGGGAAACGGGACTTCCCAATGAGCAGTTCTTC. This sequence encodes CASRETGLPNEQFF.